The 10 T cell receptor beta chains below were found in one sample sequenced in a study of blood T cell repertoires in COVID-19. Measured with immunoSEQ multiplex PCR; TCRdb has only the in-frame clones, and not every one. The data contain about 97,000 clones, about 89% of them singletons. The sample taken for sequencing was peripheral blood. These receptors originate from a man in his fifties or sixties with acute or convalescent COVID-19.

V and J are TRBV9 and TRBJ1-2; no clear D gene. V shed 1 base and J shed 4 bases, with 14 bases lying between them. Germline V gene data show CDR1 as SGDLS and CDR2 as YYNGEE. CDR3 length: 15 residues. CDR3 nucleotides: TGTGCCAGCAGCGTAAATGCGGCTTCTGGCTATGGCTACACCTTC. Translating gives CASSVNAASGYGYTF.

This clone was picked up a small number of times. V and J are TRBV2 and TRBJ1-5; D unclear. This CDR3 spans 15 amino acids. The V end lost 2 bases, the J end lost 0 bases, and 8 bases lay between the germline ends. Germline values: CDR1 SNHLY, CDR2 FYNNEI. CDR3 DNA: TGTGCCAGCAGTGAATCGAGAAATAGCAATCAGCCCCAGCATTTT. It yields the protein CASSESRNSNQPQHF.

V gene TRBV2 combines with J gene TRBJ1-1; no firm D call. The germline CDR1 and CDR2 sequences are SNHLY and FYNNEI. The germline V and J ends were trimmed by 4 bases and 9 bases, with 12 bases remaining between them. The CDR3 covers 12 residues. The CDR3 spells CASSGDNPKAFF. CDR3 nucleotide sequence: TGTGCCAGCAGTGGAGACAATCCCAAAGCTTTCTTT.

This chain uses TRBV19 with TRBJ1-4; possibly TRBD1 for D (5 bases). Germline assignment: CDR1 LNHDA and CDR2 SQIVND (reference sequence). This CDR3 has 13 residues. The V and J ends lost 5 bases and 8 bases respectively, with 12 bases between them. The CDR3 bases are TGTGCCAGTAGTCGGACAAAGAGGGAAAAACTGTTTTTT. It encodes CASSRTKREKLFF. The complete variable domain, with remaining parts taken from reference TRBV19 and TRBJ1-4, reads DGGITQSPKYLFRKEGQNVTLSCEQNLNHDAMYWYRQDPGQGLRLIYYSQIVNDFQKGDIAEGYSVSREKKESFPLTVTSAQKNPTAFYLCASSRTKREKLFFGSGTQLSVL.

V gene TRBV15 combines with J gene TRBJ1-1; maybe TRBD1 (5 bases). The CDR3 consists of 15 residues. Germline CDR1 is LNHNV and CDR2 is YYDKDF (reference sequence). V was pared by 5 bases and J by 4 bases, with 17 bases between. The DNA of the CDR3 is TGTGCCACCAGCCTACCGACTTGGGGGGGCACTGAAGCTTTCTTT. It specifies CATSLPTWGGTEAFF.

The CDR3 sequence: CASSARAGQHYSNQPQHF. The DNA of the CDR3 is TGTGCCAGTAGCGCTAGGGCCGGACAGCACTATAGCAATCAGCCCCAGCATTTT. The gene calls are TRBV19 and TRBJ1-5; D perhaps matches TRBD1 (6 bases). V gave up 6 bases and J gave up 0 bases, with 21 bases separating them. Germline CDR1 LNHDA, CDR2 SQIVND (reference sequence). The CDR3 extends over 18 amino acids.

The chain combines TRBV9 with TRBJ1-4; D unclear. The CDR3 has 13 residues. The V and J ends lost 0 bases and 8 bases respectively, with 8 bases between them. CDR1 and CDR2 from the germline V gene are SGDLS and YYNGEE. The CDR3: CASSVGSGEKLFF. CDR3 in DNA: TGTGCCAGCAGCGTAGGGTCGGGGGAAAAACTGTTTTTT. Variable domain in full (rest from reference TRBV9 and TRBJ1-4): DSGVTQTPKHLITATGQRVTLRCSPRSGDLSVYWYQQSLDQGLQFLIQYYNGEERAKGNILERFSAQQFPDLHSELNLSSLELGDSALYFCASSVGSGEKLFFGSGTQLSVL.

This sequence joins TRBV2 and TRBJ2-5, with D possibly matching TRBD2 (7 bases). In germline, CDR1 is SNHLY, CDR2 FYNNEI. The CDR3 covers 14 residues. The germline V and J ends were trimmed by 4 bases and 4 bases, with 13 bases remaining between them. The CDR3 region has the DNA TGTGCCAGCAGTGGACTTCGGGGGGCAGAGACCCAGTACTTC. Its translation: CASSGLRGAETQYF.

This sequence joins TRBV12-3 or TRBV12-4 and TRBJ1-1, with D maybe TRBD1 (5 bases). With 2 bases removed from V and 5 bases from J, the gap between germline ends came to 6 bases. This CDR3 comprises 12 residues. As DNA, the CDR3 is TGTGCCAGCAGTTTAAGGGGAACTGAAGCTTTCTTT. This encodes CASSLRGTEAFF.

The chain joins TRBV30 to TRBJ1-6, with no clear D. Germline CDR1 GTSNPN, CDR2 SVGIG (reference sequence). V was pared by 1 base and J by 3 bases, with 7 bases between. The CDR3 totals 14 residues. The CDR3 nucleotides read TGTGCCTGGAGTGGGGCAGTCTATAATTCACCCCTCCACTTT. This encodes CAWSGAVYNSPLHF.